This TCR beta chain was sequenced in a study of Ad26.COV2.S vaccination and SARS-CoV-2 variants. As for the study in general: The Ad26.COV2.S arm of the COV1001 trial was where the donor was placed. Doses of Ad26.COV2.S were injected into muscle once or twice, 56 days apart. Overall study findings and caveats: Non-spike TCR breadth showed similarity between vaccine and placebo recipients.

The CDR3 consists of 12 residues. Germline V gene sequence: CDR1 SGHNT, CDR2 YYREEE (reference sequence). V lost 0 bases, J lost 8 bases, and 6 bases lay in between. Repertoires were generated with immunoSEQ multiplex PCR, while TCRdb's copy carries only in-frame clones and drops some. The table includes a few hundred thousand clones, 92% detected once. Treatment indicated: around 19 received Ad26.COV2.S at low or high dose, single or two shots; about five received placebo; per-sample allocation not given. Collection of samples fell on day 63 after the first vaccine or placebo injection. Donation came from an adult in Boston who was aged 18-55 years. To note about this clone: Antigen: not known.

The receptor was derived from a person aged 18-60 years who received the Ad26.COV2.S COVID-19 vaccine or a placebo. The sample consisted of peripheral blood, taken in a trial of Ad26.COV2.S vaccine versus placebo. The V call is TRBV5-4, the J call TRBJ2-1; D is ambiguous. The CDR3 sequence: CASSLVGYEQFF. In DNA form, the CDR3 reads TGTGCCAGCAGCTTGGTCGGGTATGAGCAGTTCTTC.